The 14 T cell receptor beta chains below all came from one sample that was sequenced in a study of regulatory T cells in long-lasting Graves disease. Time point: newly diagnosed GD, antithyroid drugs for less than 3 months. RNA extracted from PBMCs served as the sequencing template. According to the study, TCR beta libraries were built with iRepertoire HTBI primers and CDR3-region Arm-PCR. TCRdb re-analysed the multiplex PCR reads in MiXCR, keeping a single row per CDR3 protein. The table includes 250,000 to 300,000 distinct CDR3 sequences, roughly 18% detected once. These data were also filed under a second study, of T cells in Graves' hyperthyroidism and ophthalmopathy.

The specimen comprised peripheral blood mononuclear cells (PBMCs), sampled at new diagnosis, from a patient treated with antithyroid drugs. These receptor sequences come from a woman in her 30s with Graves disease.

This clonotype was found once. The chain carries TRBV12-3 or TRBV12-4 and TRBJ1-4; no reliable D call. The CDR3 loop spans 16 amino acids. The ends were cut back, 5 bases at V and 0 bases at J, with 13 bases in the middle. The CDR3 bases are TGTGCCAGCAGTCCCGTAATGGTTTCAACTAATGAAAAACTGTTTTTT. Amino acids: CASSPVMVSTNEKLFF.

This clonotype was seen a handful of times. The chain uses TRBV19 and TRBJ2-2; possibly TRBD1 for D (6 bases). V was clipped by 4 bases and J by 0 bases, with 15 bases between them. The germline V gene has CDR1 LNHDA and CDR2 SQIVND (reference sequence). The CDR3 extends over 17 amino acids. The DNA of the CDR3 is TGTGCCAGTAGTAGGTGGACAGCCAAGACGAACACCGGGGAGCTGTTTTTT. It specifies CASSRWTAKTNTGELFF.

In this sample, this clonotype turned up many times. The chain links TRBV7-3 to TRBJ2-4, with unresolved D. The CDR3 length is 16 residues. Trimming took 4 bases from V and 1 from J, leaving 14 bases between them. Germline CDR1 is SGHTA and CDR2 is FQGTGA. The CDR3 region has the DNA TGTGCCAGCAGCTCAAGCCCTCCAGGCGCCAAAAACATTCAGTACTTC. The encoded protein is CASSSSPPGAKNIQYF.

This clonotype was picked up many times. The CDR3 sequence: CASGFGTEFEKLFF. CDR3 nucleotides: TGTGCTAGTGGTTTTGGGACGGAGTTTGAAAAACTGTTTTTT. V usage is TRBV12-5 and J usage is TRBJ1-4; D perhaps matches TRBD1 (5 bases). Per the germline V gene, CDR1 is LGHNT and CDR2 is FRNRAP. V was shortened by 3 bases and J by 7 bases, with 12 bases between the two germline ends. The CDR3 runs 14 residues. Full variable domain (missing parts from reference TRBV12-5 and TRBJ1-4): DARVTQTPRHKVTEMGQEVTMRCQPILGHNTVFWYRQTMMQGLELLAYFRNRAPLDDSGMPKDRFSAEMPDATLATLKIQPSEPRDSAVYFCASGFGTEFEKLFFGSGTQLSVL.

This clonotype has only a few counts. A much larger clone differs from this one at a single base, so this may be a read error. The chain employs TRBV3-1 and TRBJ1-2, with 12 bases aligning to TRBD1. CDR1 is LGHDT, CDR2 YNNKEL, per germline (reference sequence). V was clipped by 6 bases and J by 3 bases; unmatched bases: 2. This CDR3 has 14 amino acids. CDR3 in DNA: TGTGCCAGCAGTGGGACAGGGGGCCACTATGGCTACACCTTC. It is translated as CASSGTGGHYGYTF.

Worth noting for this clonotype: A far larger clone is off by one base, so a read error is likely. The gene calls are TRBV5-5 and TRBJ1-1; 8 nucleotides agree with TRBD1. CDR1 SGHKS and CDR2 YYEKEE come from the germline V gene (reference sequence). The CDR3 is 15 residues long. CDR3 bases: TGTGCCAGCAGCTTAGATCCGGCAGGGGGCACTGAAACTTTCTTT. Translated, it gives CASSLDPAGGTETFF.

V is TRBV28 and J is TRBJ2-1, with D possibly being TRBD2 (7 bases). Germline V gene sequence: CDR1 MDHEN, CDR2 SYDVKM. The CDR3 has 16 residues. The V and J ends lost 0 bases and 5 bases respectively, with 14 bases between them. The CDR3 coding sequence is TGTGCCAGCAGTTTATGGGGGGGGCGGGGGAACAATGAGCAGTTCTTC. Translating gives CASSLWGGRGNNEQFF.

In its sample, this clonotype was seen a few times. The V gene is TRBV6-1, the J gene TRBJ1-5; D not certain. V lost 2 bases to trimming and J lost 10 bases, with 15 bases between them. CDR1 and CDR2 from the germline V gene are MNHNS and SASEGT. This CDR3 comprises 14 residues. CDR3 amino acids: CASSEFGVRVPQHF. In DNA, the CDR3 is TGTGCCAGCAGTGAATTTGGGGTCCGTGTCCCCCAGCATTTT.

This clonotype appeared many times. V and J are TRBV6-1 and TRBJ1-2; a possible D gene is TRBD1 (5 bases). Germline CDR1 reads MNHNS; CDR2 reads SASEGT. The CDR3 is made up of 14 amino acids. Trimming cost V 8 bases and J 7 bases, with 20 bases left between them. The CDR3 nucleotides are TGTGCCAGCGAACCCACGTTCAACGACAGTGGCTACACCTTC. Translation gives CASEPTFNDSGYTF.

This clonotype was counted ten times or more. The V and J genes are TRBV5-1 and TRBJ1-6; TRBD1 is a possible D gene (6 bases). Trimming pared 3 bases from V and 5 bases from J, leaving 12 bases between. The length of the CDR3 is 15 residues. Germline V gene data show CDR1 as SGHRS and CDR2 as YFSETQ. CDR3 sequence (DNA): TGCGCCAGCAGCTACCGGGACACCCATAATTCACCCCTCCACTTT. Translating it yields CASSYRDTHNSPLHF.

This clonotype was observed a few times. The chain employs TRBV24-1 and TRBJ2-5; D might be TRBD1 (5 bases). V lost 4 bases to trimming and J lost 2 bases, with 16 bases between them. The CDR3 contains 16 residues. CDR1 and CDR2 from the germline V gene are KGHDR and SFDVKD. CDR3: CATSDASSGLQETQYF. The CDR3 DNA is TGTGCCACCAGTGACGCCTCGTCAGGGCTACAAGAGACCCAGTACTTC.

Ten or more counts support this clonotype. The CDR3 protein is CASSPGVRQPQHF. CDR3 in DNA: TGTGCCAGCAGCCCTGGTGTTCGTCAGCCCCAGCATTTT. V usage is TRBV12-3 or TRBV12-4 and J usage is TRBJ1-5; D not resolved. The CDR3 sequence is 13 residues long. Deletions cut 6 bases from V and 6 bases from J, with 12 bases between.

This clonotype has a count of ten or more. In DNA, the CDR3 is TGCGCCAGCAGCCAAGGGACAAGCGGCTACACCTTC. It codes for CASSQGTSGYTF. The V gene is TRBV4-1, the J gene TRBJ1-2, with a weak D call TRBD1 (5 bases). Looked up from germline, CDR1 is MGHRA and CDR2 is YSYEKL. V shed 1 base and J shed 8 bases, with 8 bases lying between them. CDR3 size: 12 residues.

The rearrangement links TRBV12-3 or TRBV12-4 to TRBJ2-1, with 8 bases that match TRBD2. The V segment lost 8 bases and the J segment 0 bases; nucleotides outside the gene matches: 9. There are 16 residues in the CDR3. Here the CDR3 reads CASATQLAGSYNEQFF. The CDR3 DNA is TGTGCCAGCGCCACCCAGCTAGCGGGCTCCTACAATGAGCAGTTCTTC.